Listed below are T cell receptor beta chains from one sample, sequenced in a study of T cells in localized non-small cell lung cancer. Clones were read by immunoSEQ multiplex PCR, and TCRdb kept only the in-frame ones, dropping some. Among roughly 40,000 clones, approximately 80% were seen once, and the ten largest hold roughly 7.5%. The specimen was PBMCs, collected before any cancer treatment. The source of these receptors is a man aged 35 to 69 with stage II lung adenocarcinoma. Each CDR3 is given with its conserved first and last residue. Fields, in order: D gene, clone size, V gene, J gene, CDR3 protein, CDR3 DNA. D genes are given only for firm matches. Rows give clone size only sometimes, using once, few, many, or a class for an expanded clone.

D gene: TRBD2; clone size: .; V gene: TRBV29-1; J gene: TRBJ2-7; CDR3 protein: CSVDGTSGGTYEQYF; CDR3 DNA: TGCAGCGTTGACGGGACTAGCGGGGGCACCTACGAGCAGTACTTC
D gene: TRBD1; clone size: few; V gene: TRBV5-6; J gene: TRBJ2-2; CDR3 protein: CASSLDSGTVNTGELFF; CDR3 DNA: TGTGCCAGCAGCTTAGATTCCGGGACAGTGAACACCGGGGAGCTGTTTTTT
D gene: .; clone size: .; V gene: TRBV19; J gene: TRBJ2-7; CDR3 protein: CASSIVPRDASNWEQYF; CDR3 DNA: TGTGCCAGTAGTATAGTCCCCCGGGACGCCTCGAATTGGGAGCAGTACTTC
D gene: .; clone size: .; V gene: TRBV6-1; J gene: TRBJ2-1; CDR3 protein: CASSPRDYNEQFF; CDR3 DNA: TGTGCCAGCAGTCCTCGGGACTACAATGAGCAGTTCTTC
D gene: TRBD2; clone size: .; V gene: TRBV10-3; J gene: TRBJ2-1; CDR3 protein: CAIGGTSANEQFF; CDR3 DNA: TGTGCCATCGGGGGGACTAGCGCCAATGAGCAGTTCTTC
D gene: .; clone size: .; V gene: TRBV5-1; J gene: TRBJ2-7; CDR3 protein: CASSSLWGYEQYF; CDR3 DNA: TGCGCCAGCAGCTCGTTATGGGGGTACGAGCAGTACTTC
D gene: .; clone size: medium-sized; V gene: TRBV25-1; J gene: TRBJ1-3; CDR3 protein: CASSEERSGNTIYF; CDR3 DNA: TGTGCCAGCAGTGAAGAGAGGTCCGGAAACACCATATATTTT
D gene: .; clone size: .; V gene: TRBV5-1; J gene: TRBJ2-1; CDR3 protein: CASSLRGDTYNEQFF; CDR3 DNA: TGCGCCAGCAGCTTAAGGGGGGACACCTACAATGAGCAGTTCTTC
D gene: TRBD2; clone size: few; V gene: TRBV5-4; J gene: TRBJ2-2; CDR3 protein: CASRSGLAGGNTGELFF; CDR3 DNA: TGTGCCAGCAGGTCGGGACTAGCGGGGGGAAACACCGGGGAGCTGTTTTTT
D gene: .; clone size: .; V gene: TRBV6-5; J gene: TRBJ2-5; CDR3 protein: CASSSGSLLFQETQYF; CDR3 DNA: TGTGCCAGCAGTTCGGGGTCTCTACTCTTTCAAGAGACCCAGTACTTC
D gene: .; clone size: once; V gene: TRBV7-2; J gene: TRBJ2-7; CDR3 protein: CASSSGASQQYF; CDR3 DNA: TGTGCCAGCAGCTCGGGTGCTTCCCAGCAGTACTTC
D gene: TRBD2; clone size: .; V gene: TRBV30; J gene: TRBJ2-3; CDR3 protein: CAWSAPGLLSTDTQYF; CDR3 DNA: TGTGCCTGGAGTGCCCCGGGACTACTAAGCACAGATACGCAGTATTTT
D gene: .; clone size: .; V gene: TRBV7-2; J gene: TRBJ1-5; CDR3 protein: CASSLFREGQPQHF; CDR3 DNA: TGTGCCAGCAGCTTATTCAGGGAGGGTCAGCCCCAGCATTTT